The sequence of this T cell receptor (beta chain) was determined in a study of blood T cell repertoires in COVID-19. TCRdb's table, derived via immunoSEQ multiplex PCR, lists solely in-frame clones and lacks some. The data contain about 160,000 clones, around 88% of them seen just once; the ten biggest clones take up 3.6%. V was clipped by 6 bases and J by 2 bases; unmatched bases: 0. This CDR3 spans 12 amino acids. The germline V gene has CDR1 LNHDA and CDR2 SQIVND (reference sequence). This clone was picked up a small number of times. All enrollees were roughly 18 to 90 years old and from around 25 US areas.

The receptor comes from a woman between 50 and 59 years old in a cohort exposed to, infected with or recovered from COVID-19 (not recorded which). The material sequenced was PBMCs or T cells enriched from blood (not recorded which). The rearrangement links TRBV19 to TRBJ1-2, with 7 bases matching TRBD1. The CDR3 DNA sequence: TGTGCCAGTAGGACAGGGAACTATGGCTACACCTTC. Translating it yields CASRTGNYGYTF.